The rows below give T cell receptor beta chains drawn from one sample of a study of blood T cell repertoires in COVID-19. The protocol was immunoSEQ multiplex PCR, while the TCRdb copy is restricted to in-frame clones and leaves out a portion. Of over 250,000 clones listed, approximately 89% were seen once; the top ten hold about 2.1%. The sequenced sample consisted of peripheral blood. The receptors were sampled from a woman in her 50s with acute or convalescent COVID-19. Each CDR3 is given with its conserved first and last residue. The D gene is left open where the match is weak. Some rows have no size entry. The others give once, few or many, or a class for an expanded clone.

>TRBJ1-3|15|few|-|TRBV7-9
CASSQSGPSGNTIYF
TGTGCCAGCAGCCAATCAGGTCCCTCTGGAAACACCATATATTTT
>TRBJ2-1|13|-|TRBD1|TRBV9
CASSTRGPNEQFF
TGTGCCAGCAGCACCAGGGGGCCCAATGAGCAGTTCTTC
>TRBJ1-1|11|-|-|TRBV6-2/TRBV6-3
CASSYPTEAFF
TGTGCCAGCAGTTACCCCACGGAGGCTTTCTTT
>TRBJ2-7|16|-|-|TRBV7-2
CASSLVAGGSTYEQYF
TGTGCCAGCAGCTTAGTCGCCGGAGGGTCTACCTACGAGCAGTACTTC
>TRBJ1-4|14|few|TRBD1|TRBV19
CASSIGTGTEKLFF
TGTGCCAGTAGTATCGGGACAGGGACTGAAAAACTGTTTTTT
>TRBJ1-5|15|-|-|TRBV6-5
CASSSLQGRAQPQHF
TGTGCCAGCAGTTCCTTACAGGGTAGGGCTCAGCCCCAGCATTTT
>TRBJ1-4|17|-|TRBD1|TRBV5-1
CASSLALTGEGNEKLFF
TGCGCCAGCAGCTTGGCCCTGACAGGGGAGGGGAATGAAAAACTGTTTTTT
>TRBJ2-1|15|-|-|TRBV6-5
CASRENRSPYNEQFF
TGTGCCAGCAGGGAGAACAGGAGCCCCTACAATGAGCAGTTCTTC
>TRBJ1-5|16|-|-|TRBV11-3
CASSLPAVSGEQPQHF
TGTGCCAGCAGCTTACCAGCAGTGTCTGGGGAGCAGCCCCAGCATTTT
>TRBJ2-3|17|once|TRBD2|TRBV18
CASSPSGTSPYTDTQYF
TGTGCCAGCTCACCGTCCGGGACTAGCCCCTACACAGATACGCAGTATTTT
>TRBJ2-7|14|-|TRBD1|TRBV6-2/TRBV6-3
CASSYRGQSYEQYF
TGTGCCAGCAGTTACCGGGGACAGTCTTACGAGCAGTACTTC
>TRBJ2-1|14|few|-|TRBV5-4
CASSLPPSYNEQFF
TGTGCCAGCAGCCTCCCTCCCTCCTACAATGAGCAGTTCTTC
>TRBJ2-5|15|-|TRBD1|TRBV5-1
CASSRQGEFQETQYF
TGCGCCAGCAGCCGACAGGGGGAATTCCAAGAGACCCAGTACTTC
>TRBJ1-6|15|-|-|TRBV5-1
CASSLQGGDNSPLHF
TGCGCCAGCAGCCTCCAGGGAGGAGATAATTCACCCCTCCACTTT
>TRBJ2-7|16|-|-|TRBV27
CASSPRTSTSSYEQYF
TGTGCCAGCAGCCCCAGGACATCCACGAGCTCCTACGAGCAGTACTTC
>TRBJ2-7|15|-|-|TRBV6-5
CASRVERKSSYEQYF
TGTGCCAGCAGGGTTGAGAGAAAGAGCTCCTACGAGCAGTACTTC
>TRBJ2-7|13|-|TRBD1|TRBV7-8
CASGSGGRGEQYF
TGTGCCAGCGGATCAGGGGGCCGGGGCGAGCAGTACTTC
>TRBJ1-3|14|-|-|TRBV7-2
CASSLAVGVDTIYF
TGTGCCAGCAGCTTAGCGGTCGGAGTAGACACCATATATTTT
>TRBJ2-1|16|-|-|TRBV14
CASSQERGFSYNEQFF
TGTGCCAGCAGCCAAGAACGGGGTTTTTCCTACAATGAGCAGTTCTTC
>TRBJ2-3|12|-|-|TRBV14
CASSPGVDTQYF
TGTGCCAGCAGCCCAGGGGTCGATACGCAGTATTTT
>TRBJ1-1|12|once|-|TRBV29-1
CSATPHNTEAFF
TGCAGCGCTACACCCCACAACACTGAAGCTTTCTTT
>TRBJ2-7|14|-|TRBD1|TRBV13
CASSFTGDTREQYF
TGTGCCAGCAGCTTCACAGGGGACACAAGGGAGCAGTACTTC
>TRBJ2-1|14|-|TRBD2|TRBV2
CASSLGLVLNEQFF
TGTGCCAGCTCTTTGGGACTAGTATTAAATGAGCAGTTCTTC
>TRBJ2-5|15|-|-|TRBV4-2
CASSPGSGVQETQYF
TGTGCCAGCAGCCCGGGGAGCGGAGTTCAAGAGACCCAGTACTTC
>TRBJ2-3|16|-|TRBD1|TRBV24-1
CATSDDRGAMADTQYF
TGTGCCACCAGTGACGACAGGGGGGCAATGGCAGATACGCAGTATTTT
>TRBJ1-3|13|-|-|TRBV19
CASSIRSGNTIYF
TGTGCCAGTAGTATTCGCTCTGGAAACACCATATATTTT
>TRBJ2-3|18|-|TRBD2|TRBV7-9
CAIMISGTSGKRELTQYF
TGTGCCATCATGATTTCCGGGACTAGCGGAAAAAGAGAACTTACGCAGTATTTT
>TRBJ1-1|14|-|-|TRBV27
CASSFAQMNTEAFF
TGTGCCAGCAGTTTTGCCCAGATGAACACTGAAGCTTTCTTT
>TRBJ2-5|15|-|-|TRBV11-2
CASSLEGLILETQYF
TGTGCCAGCAGCTTAGAGGGACTTATTCTGGAGACCCAGTACTTC
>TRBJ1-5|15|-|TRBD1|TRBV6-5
CASRPPGGPSQPQHF
TGTGCCAGCAGACCTCCAGGGGGCCCCTCTCAGCCCCAGCATTTT
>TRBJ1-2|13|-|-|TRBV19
CASSIGTNYGYTF
TGTGCCAGTAGTATAGGGACAAACTATGGCTACACCTTC
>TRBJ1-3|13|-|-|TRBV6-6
CASSYDQRSTIYF
TGTGCCAGCAGTTACGATCAGAGGTCCACCATATATTTT
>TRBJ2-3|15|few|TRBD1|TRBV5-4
CASSLQGQGADTQYF
TGTGCCAGCAGCTTGCAGGGACAGGGGGCAGATACGCAGTATTTT
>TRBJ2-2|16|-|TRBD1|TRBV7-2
CASSLRQGLNTGELFF
TGTGCCAGCAGCTTAAGACAGGGGCTTAACACCGGGGAGCTGTTTTTT
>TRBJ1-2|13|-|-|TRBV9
CASSVDRTYGYTF
TGTGCCAGCAGCGTAGACAGAACCTATGGCTACACCTTC
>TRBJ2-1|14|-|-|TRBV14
CASSQSSPYNEQFF
TGTGCCAGCAGCCAATCGTCCCCCTACAATGAGCAGTTCTTC
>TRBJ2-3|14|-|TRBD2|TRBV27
CASSIGRATDTQYF
TGTGCCAGCAGTATCGGGAGGGCCACAGATACGCAGTATTTT
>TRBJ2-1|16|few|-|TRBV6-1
CASSESWTLAGDEQFF
TGTGCCAGCAGTGAATCGTGGACTCTTGCAGGGGATGAGCAGTTCTTC
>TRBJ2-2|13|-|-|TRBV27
CASSLGVTGELFF
TGTGCCAGCAGTTTAGGAGTGACCGGGGAGCTGTTTTTT
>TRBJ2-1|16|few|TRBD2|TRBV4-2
CASSRGGGSSYNEQFF
TGTGCCAGCAGCCGGGGAGGCGGGAGCTCCTACAATGAGCAGTTCTTC
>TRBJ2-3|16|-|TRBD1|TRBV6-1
CASSGSDRGGSDTQYF
TGTGCCAGCAGTGGATCCGACAGGGGAGGATCCGATACGCAGTATTTT
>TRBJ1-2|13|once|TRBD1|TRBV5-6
CASSLGQGHGYTF
TGTGCCAGCAGCTTGGGACAGGGGCATGGCTACACCTTC
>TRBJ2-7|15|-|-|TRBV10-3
CATTGTHRTSYEQYF
TGTGCCACCACCGGGACACACAGAACCTCCTACGAGCAGTACTTC
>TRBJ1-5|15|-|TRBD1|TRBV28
CASSPKGAGNQPQHF
TGTGCCAGCAGCCCCAAGGGGGCTGGCAATCAGCCCCAGCATTTT
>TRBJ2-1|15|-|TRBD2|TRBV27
CASSISGRASNEQFF
TGTGCCAGCAGTATTAGCGGGAGGGCCAGTAATGAGCAGTTCTTC